A single sample gave rise to the 10 T cell receptor beta chains below, sequenced in a study of beta chain features in type 1 diabetes. Study-wide results and limits: For Type 1 diabetes patients, all four CD4+ subsets carried TCRB CDR3s that were moderately but significantly shorter.

The entirety of the isolated RNA underwent reverse transcription, so expressed TCRB transcripts were sequenced. TCRdb keeps only in-frame clones here, not all; method: immunoSEQ multiplex PCR. The sample contains about 160,000 clones, roughly 60% of which appear only once. These TCRs are of unknown antigen specificity. Input material: naive CD4+ T cells from blood. These receptors were taken from a man younger than 40 with type 1 diabetes.

The rearrangement uses TRBV12-5 and TRBJ2-1; 11 nucleotides agree with TRBD1. The CDR3 spans 15 residues. CDR1 is LGHNT, CDR2 FRNRAP, per germline. The J segment lost 8 bases and the V segment lost 5 bases, leaving 8 bases of the junction unmatched. CDR3 sequence (DNA): TGTGCTAGTGGTACCGGACAGGGGGCTAGAGATGAGCAGTTCTTC. This codes for CASGTGQGARDEQFF.

The rearrangement uses TRBV18 and TRBJ2-5; 7 nucleotides line up with TRBD1. The CDR3 has 15 amino acids. Germline CDR1 and CDR2: KGHSH and LQKENI. V gave up 0 bases and J gave up 2 bases; unmatched junction bases: 3. CDR3 sequence (DNA): TGTGCCAGCTCACCACCGGTGACAGGGCAAGAGACCCAGTACTTC. Its translation: CASSPPVTGQETQYF.

This rearrangement joins TRBV30 to TRBJ2-7, with D hard to call. CDR3 length: 11 amino acids. The V gene's germline CDR1 is GTSNPN and CDR2 SVGIG (reference sequence). V was pared by 0 bases and J by 7 bases, with 7 bases between. CDR3: CAWSVMAEQYF. As DNA, the CDR3 is TGTGCCTGGAGTGTAATGGCGGAGCAGTACTTC.

Concerning this clone itself: This same CDR3 is encoded by further DNA sequences in the sample. CDR3 coding DNA: TGCAGCGTTGGAACAGGTGACGAGCAGTACTTC. Translated: CSVGTGDEQYF. This chain joins TRBV29-1 and TRBJ2-7; D perhaps matches TRBD1 (5 bases). Germline values: CDR1 SQVTM, CDR2 ANQGSEA. Deletions cut 4 bases from V and 5 bases from J, with 9 bases between. The CDR3 is 11 amino acids.

The chain combines TRBV7-2 with TRBJ2-3; TRBD2 might be the D (6 bases). The CDR3 totals 11 residues. Germline CDR1 reads SGHTA; CDR2 reads FQGNSA. This CDR3 is CAGTSTDTQYF. The CDR3 DNA is TGTGCAGGGACTAGCACAGATACGCAGTATTTT. Full variable domain (outside the CDR3, taken from reference TRBV7-2 and TRBJ2-3): GAGVSQSPSNKVTEKGKDVELRCDPISGHTALYWYRQSLGQGLEFLIYFQGNSAPDKSGLPSDRFSAERTGGSVSTLTIQRTQQEDSAVYLCAGTSTDTQYFGPGTRLTVL.

This clone turned up a few times. V and J are TRBV10-3 and TRBJ1-2, with a weak D call TRBD1 (6 bases). Per the germline V gene, CDR1 is ENHRY and CDR2 is SYGVKD. CDR3 length: 14 amino acids. Trimming took 3 bases from V and 1 from J, leaving 9 bases between them. CDR3 in amino acids: CAISDDRINYGYTF. The CDR3 DNA reads TGTGCCATCAGTGATGACAGGATTAACTATGGCTACACCTTC.

The rearrangement links TRBV23-1 to TRBJ1-2; no reliable D call. TRBV23-1 is an ORF, with its function uncertain. The CDR3 length is 14 residues. Trimming shortened V by 4 bases and J by 2 bases, and 11 bases separated the two germline ends. DNA of the CDR3: TGCGCCAGCAGTCCAGCCCGGGAAAACTATGGCTACACCTTC. Protein product: CASSPARENYGYTF.

The V gene is TRBV9, the J gene TRBJ1-2; D ambiguous. CDR1 is SGDLS and CDR2 is YYNGEE in the germline V gene. V lost 0 bases, J lost 2 bases, and 8 bases lay in between. This CDR3 contains 14 residues. DNA for the CDR3: TGTGCCAGCAGCGTAGACCCCCTAAACTATGGCTACACCTTC. Its protein is CASSVDPLNYGYTF. Full variable domain (missing parts from reference TRBV9 and TRBJ1-2): DSGVTQTPKHLITATGQRVTLRCSPRSGDLSVYWYQQSLDQGLQFLIQYYNGEERAKGNILERFSAQQFPDLHSELNLSSLELGDSALYFCASSVDPLNYGYTFGSGTRLTVV.

This sequence joins TRBV28 and TRBJ2-2; 8 bases map to TRBD1. Germline CDR1 reads MDHEN; CDR2 reads SYDVKM. This CDR3 spans 15 amino acids. Unmatched junction bases numbered 5, after V lost 4 bases and J lost 4 bases. The CDR3 sequence is CASSWTGLSTGELFF. DNA for the CDR3: TGTGCCAGCAGTTGGACAGGGTTGAGCACCGGGGAGCTGTTTTTT.

As regards this clone: At the DNA level, this CDR3 is encoded by other sequences in the same sample as well. The chain employs TRBV4-3 and TRBJ2-6; maybe TRBD2 (5 bases). CDR1 and CDR2 from the germline V gene are LGHNA and YSLEER. This CDR3 has 16 residues. V shed 0 bases and J shed 1 base, with 7 bases lying between them. CDR3 sequence: CASSQDRGSGANVLTF. CDR3 DNA sequence: TGCGCCAGCAGCCAAGATCGGGGATCTGGGGCCAACGTCCTGACTTTC.